This T cell receptor (beta chain) was obtained from a study of CXCR3-negative and CXCR3-positive naive CD8 T cells. About the study: Across all libraries, TRB reads numbered about 135 million, with about 1.5 +/- 0.3 million in each library.

For this clonotype: Antigen specificity is unknown.

Libraries of TRB cDNA were made by 5' RACE and carried UMIs. TCRdb reprocessed the 5' RACE reads, with one entry per CDR3 protein and no DNA. In total, the table holds fewer than 90,000 distinct CDR3 sequences. CDR3 length: 14 residues. Study observations and caveats: Relative to CXCR3-negative naive cells, CXCR3-positive naive cells had more hydrophobic TRB CDR3s. Memory CD8+ cells had much lower diversity, and both naive subsets had comparably high diversity.

Naive CD8+ T cells had a CD45RO-CCR7+CD27+CD95- phenotype. The chain is built from TRBV12-3 or TRBV12-4 and TRBJ1-2; TCRdb returns TRBD1, unconfirmable since there is no DNA. Input material: naive CXCR3+ CD8+ T cells from blood. Indicated subset: CD45RO-CCR7+CD27+CD95- naive CD8+ T cells expressing CXCR3 (TNR3+). The source is a human donor in good health. Some clones in this sample may be carry-over from other donors' samples. CDR3 residues: CASTGQADLGGYTF.